What follows are 26 T cell receptor beta chains derived from one specimen sequenced in a study of blood T cell repertoires in COVID-19. The repertoire was sequenced with immunoSEQ multiplex PCR; TCRdb's copy has only in-frame clones and lacks some. The repertoire holds 59,000 or so clones, with roughly 80% as singletons. The sample was peripheral blood. The receptors stem from a human donor in a cohort sampled during active COVID-19.

The gene calls are TRBV28 and TRBJ1-1; tentative D call: TRBD1 (5 bases). V lost 8 bases and J 2 bases, leaving 18 bases between the germline ends. The CDR3 has 15 residues. The germline V gene encodes CDR1 MDHEN and CDR2 SYDVKM. The CDR3 sequence: CASWVQGRDNTEAFF. The CDR3 DNA is TGTGCCAGCTGGGTCCAGGGCCGTGATAACACTGAAGCTTTCTTT.

The V and J genes are TRBV27 and TRBJ1-2; 9 bases line up with TRBD1. After removal of 4 bases from V and 8 bases from J, the junction contained 5 bases not matched to a gene. CDR1 and CDR2 from the germline V gene are MNHEY and SMNVEV (reference sequence). The CDR3 is 13 residues long. CDR3 coding DNA: TGTGCCAGCAGTTCGACAGGGGGTATCGGCTACACCTTC. Protein sequence: CASSSTGGIGYTF.

The gene calls are TRBV6-2 or TRBV6-3 and TRBJ1-5; 8 bases agree with TRBD1. CDR3 size: 20 residues. Germline CDR1 reads MNHEY; CDR2 reads SVGEGT. The V gene end was trimmed by 2 bases and the J gene end by 2 bases; junction bases not matched to a gene: 17. CDR3 in DNA: TGTGCCAGCAGTTACGTTCTCCCGGGACAGGTTGATTCGGGCAATCAGCCCCAGCATTTT. Translating gives CASSYVLPGQVDSGNQPQHF.

As regards this clone: Its ends do not fully match the called genes, so a read error is possible. Here the CDR3 DNA reads TGTGCCAGCAGCTTAGAAGCAGGACAAGGAATTTGTGTCTTC. Protein product: CASSLEAGQGICVF. The chain employs TRBV7-9 and TRBJ2-1; TRBD1 might be the D (5 bases). The CDR3 consists of 14 residues. The V gene's germline CDR1 is SEHNR and CDR2 FQNEAQ (reference sequence).

V usage is TRBV6-5 and J usage is TRBJ2-1, with 8 bases that match TRBD2. This CDR3 has 15 amino acids. Losses at the gene ends were 4 bases for V and 8 bases for J; bases not matched to a gene: 10. Germline V gene sequence: CDR1 MNHEY, CDR2 SVGAGI. CDR3 loop: CASSWGGGFSDEQFF. DNA for the CDR3: TGTGCCAGCAGTTGGGGCGGGGGGTTTTCAGATGAGCAGTTCTTC.

CDR3 in amino acids: CASGQGAYQPQHF. CDR3 DNA sequence: TGTGCCAGCGGACAGGGGGCGTATCAGCCCCAGCATTTT. The chain combines TRBV12-3 or TRBV12-4 with TRBJ1-5, with 11 bases identical to TRBD1. The CDR3 runs 13 residues. The junction had 2 bases not matched to a gene; V was cut back by 8 bases and J by 5 bases.

The chain is built from TRBV7-9 and TRBJ2-1; D may be TRBD1 (5 bases). The germline V gene has CDR1 SEHNR and CDR2 FQNEAQ (reference sequence). The CDR3 length is 14 residues. Between the trimmed V and J ends, which lost 2 bases and 6 bases, there was a span of 11 bases. As DNA, the CDR3 is TGTGCCAGCAGCTTAACAGGCGATATCAATGAGCAGTTCTTC. It is translated as CASSLTGDINEQFF.

This chain links TRBV11-2 with TRBJ1-6; tentatively, D is TRBD1 (5 bases). V dropped 5 bases and J dropped 8 bases, with 10 bases sitting between them. The germline V gene has CDR1 SGHAT and CDR2 FQNNGV. CDR3 length: 13 residues. The CDR3 region is CASSPETDSPLHF. The CDR3 coding sequence is TGTGCCAGCAGCCCAGAGACAGATTCACCCCTCCACTTT.

The gene calls are TRBV18 and TRBJ2-7, with 7 bases identical to TRBD2. V shed 4 bases and J 1 base; nucleotides not matched to a gene: 10. This CDR3 has 16 amino acids. Germline lookup yields CDR1 KGHSH and CDR2 LQKENI. CDR3 loop: CASSLVPSSGSYEQYF. The CDR3 region has the DNA TGTGCCAGCTCACTGGTCCCCTCTAGCGGTTCCTACGAGCAGTACTTC.

The chain has TRBV5-6 and TRBJ1-3; 7 nucleotides line up with TRBD1. The CDR3 has 15 amino acids. The germline CDR1 and CDR2 sequences are SGHDT and YYEEEE. With 1 base clipped from V and 5 bases from J, the junction kept 6 bases outside the gene matches. Written as DNA, the CDR3 is TGTGCCAGCAGCTTGTCCGGGACAGAAAGAAACACCATATATTTT. Translating it yields CASSLSGTERNTIYF.

The chain recombines TRBV7-2 with TRBJ1-1; D remains ambiguous. CDR3 length: 13 amino acids. The V and J ends lost 6 bases and 0 bases respectively, with 8 bases between them. Germline V gene lookup returns CDR1 SGHTA and CDR2 FQGNSA. The CDR3 DNA reads TGTGCCAGCAGACAAAGTATGAACACTGAAGCTTTCTTT. Amino acid sequence: CASRQSMNTEAFF.

This sequence joins TRBV2 and TRBJ2-5, with 14 bases aligning to TRBD2. The CDR3 loop spans 19 amino acids. J was trimmed by 2 bases and V by 6 bases; bases with no gene match: 14. Per the germline V gene, CDR1 is SNHLY and CDR2 is FYNNEI. CDR3 DNA sequence: TGTGCCAGCAGACGCGGACTAGCGGGGGGCCAAAGCTTACAAGAGACCCAGTACTTC. It yields the protein CASRRGLAGGQSLQETQYF. Drawing the rest from reference TRBV2 and TRBJ2-5, the complete variable domain is EPEVTQTPSHQVTQMGQEVILRCVPISNHLYFYWYRQILGQKVEFLVSFYNNEISEKSEIFDDQFSVERPDGSNFTLKIRSTKLEDSAMYFCASRRGLAGGQSLQETQYFGPGTRLLVL.

V gene TRBV19 combines with J gene TRBJ2-5, with a weak D call TRBD2 (6 bases). The CDR3 is made up of 16 amino acids. V was shortened by 1 base and J by 5 bases, with 17 bases between the two germline ends. Germline values: CDR1 LNHDA, CDR2 SQIVND (reference sequence). CDR3 sequence (DNA): TGTGCCAGTAGTATAGTTCCCCACGGGGGTGGGGAGACCCAGTACTTC. Translating it yields CASSIVPHGGGETQYF.

This clone appeared a few times. The V gene is TRBV2, the J gene TRBJ2-4; TRBD1 agrees at 8 bases. The junction had 6 bases not matched to a gene; V was cut back by 5 bases and J by 0 bases. CDR1 and CDR2 (germline): SNHLY, FYNNEI. CDR3 length equals 16 residues. As DNA, the CDR3 is TGTGCCAGCAGTCCCAGACAGGGGTTAGCCAAAAACATTCAGTACTTC. Its translation is CASSPRQGLAKNIQYF.

V is TRBV30 and J is TRBJ1-1; D is perhaps TRBD1 (6 bases). V was clipped by 5 bases and J by 10 bases, with 14 bases between them. Germline CDR1 and CDR2: GTSNPN and SVGIG (reference sequence). The CDR3 length is 11 residues. For the CDR3, the DNA is TGTGCCTGGTACAGGGTTTTCGGAGCTTTCTTT. Its protein is CAWYRVFGAFF.

The chain uses TRBV19 and TRBJ1-5; D possibly corresponds to TRBD1 (6 bases). Between the trimmed V and J ends, which lost 0 bases and 7 bases, there was a span of 7 bases. Germline loops: CDR1 LNHDA, CDR2 SQIVND (reference sequence). The CDR3 sequence is 13 residues long. This CDR3 reads CASSIEGAQPQHF. CDR3 DNA: TGTGCCAGTAGTATAGAGGGGGCGCAGCCCCAGCATTTT. Combining the CDR3 with reference TRBV19 and TRBJ1-5 gives the whole variable domain DGGITQSPKYLFRKEGQNVTLSCEQNLNHDAMYWYRQDPGQGLRLIYYSQIVNDFQKGDIAEGYSVSREKKESFPLTVTSAQKNPTAFYLCASSIEGAQPQHFGDGTRLSIL.

The CDR3 DNA sequence: TGTGCCACCGAACTACCGGGACTACCCCTCCACTTT. Translating it yields CATELPGLPLHF. The rearrangement links TRBV24-1 to TRBJ1-6, with D perhaps matching TRBD1 (5 bases). Germline CDR1 reads KGHDR; CDR2 reads SFDVKD. V was clipped by 9 bases and J by 12 bases, with 14 bases between them. This CDR3 region has 12 residues.

This clone was recorded only once. The gene calls are TRBV4-1 and TRBJ1-3; D might be TRBD1 (6 bases). The CDR3 totals 16 residues. Trimming cost V 0 bases and J 2 bases, with 11 bases left between them. Germline CDR1 reads MGHRA; CDR2 reads YSYEKL. This CDR3 is CASSQEGGGTGNTIYF. The CDR3 bases are TGCGCCAGCAGCCAAGAAGGGGGGGGTACTGGAAACACCATATATTTT.

The V and J genes are TRBV7-9 and TRBJ2-3; D not certain. The CDR3 covers 13 residues. Germline CDR1 reads SEHNR; CDR2 reads FQNEAQ (reference sequence). V lost 1 base and J lost 3, with 5 bases in between. In DNA form, the CDR3 reads TGTGCCAGCAGCTTAGACCGGACAGATACGCAGTATTTT. This sequence encodes CASSLDRTDTQYF.

The chain couples TRBV5-1 to TRBJ2-3; 10 bases map to TRBD2. Losses at the gene ends were 2 bases for V and 2 bases for J; bases not matched to a gene: 5. The CDR3 is 16 residues long. Germline loops: CDR1 SGHRS, CDR2 YFSETQ. The CDR3 coding sequence is TGCGCCAGCAGCTTTAAACTAGCGGGGAACACAGATACGCAGTATTTT. This translates into CASSFKLAGNTDTQYF.

The chain has TRBV12-5 and TRBJ2-1, with 9 bases that match TRBD1. Looked up from germline, CDR1 is LGHNT and CDR2 is FRNRAP. This CDR3 spans 16 amino acids. Unmatched junction bases numbered 17, after V lost 7 bases and J lost 10 bases. CDR3 nucleotides: TGTGCTAGTGCCCCTTTGGGGGACAGGGTCACGGAGGAGCAGTTCTTC. This encodes CASAPLGDRVTEEQFF.

J is TRBJ1-2 and V is TRBV4-3; D gene uncertain. Per germline, CDR1 LGHNA and CDR2 YSLEER. This CDR3 has 15 residues. V was pared by 0 bases and J by 6 bases, with 14 bases between. CDR3 DNA: TGCGCCAGCAGCCAAGATCTGGGGAGATTCAATGGCTACACCTTC. Its protein is CASSQDLGRFNGYTF.

This clone came up many times. This chain joins TRBV20-1 and TRBJ1-1; D not certain. Per germline, CDR1 DFQATT and CDR2 SNEGSKA (reference sequence). This CDR3 has 8 amino acids. CDR3 coding DNA: TGCAGGGCGGGTAAAGCTTTCTTT. Encoded protein: CRAGKAFF.

This clone was recorded once. The chain is built from TRBV19 and TRBJ2-2; TRBD2 agrees at 10 bases. J lost 3 bases, V lost 0 bases, and 4 bases had no gene match. The germline gives CDR1 LNHDA, CDR2 SQIVND (reference sequence). The length of the CDR3 is 17 residues. For the CDR3, the DNA is TGTGCCAGTAGTATAGAGACACTAGCGGGATACACCGGGGAGCTGTTTTTT. Translating it yields CASSIETLAGYTGELFF.

V usage is TRBV30 and J usage is TRBJ2-1, with a possible D match to TRBD2 (6 bases). CDR3 length: 11 amino acids. V shed 3 bases and J shed 15 bases, with 15 bases lying between them. CDR1 GTSNPN and CDR2 SVGIG come from the germline V gene (reference sequence). For the CDR3, the DNA is TGTGCCTGGAGGCTGACTAGTCTCCTGTTCTTC. Translated: CAWRLTSLLFF.

V is TRBV6-5 and J is TRBJ1-2; 7 bases align to TRBD1. Per the germline V gene, CDR1 is MNHEY and CDR2 is SVGAGI. V gave up 7 bases and J gave up 4 bases; unmatched junction bases: 6. The CDR3 extends over 13 amino acids. CDR3 amino acids: CASMGQSSYGYTF. CDR3 in DNA: TGTGCCAGCATGGGACAGAGTAGCTATGGCTACACCTTC.